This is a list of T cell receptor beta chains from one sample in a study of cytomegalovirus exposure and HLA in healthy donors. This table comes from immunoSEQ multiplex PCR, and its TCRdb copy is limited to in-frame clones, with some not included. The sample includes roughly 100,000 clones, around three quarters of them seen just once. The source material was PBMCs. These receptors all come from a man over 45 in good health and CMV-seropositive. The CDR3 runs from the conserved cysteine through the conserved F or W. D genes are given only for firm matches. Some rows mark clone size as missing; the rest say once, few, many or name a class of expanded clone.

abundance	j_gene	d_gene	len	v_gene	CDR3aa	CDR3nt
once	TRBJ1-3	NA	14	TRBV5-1	CASSFHDRQGTVYF	TGCGCCAGCAGCTTCCACGATCGGCAGGGTACGGTATATTTT
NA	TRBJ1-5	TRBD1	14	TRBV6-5	CASSLAGGRQPQHF	TGTGCCAGCAGTCTGGCAGGGGGCCGGCAGCCCCAGCATTTT
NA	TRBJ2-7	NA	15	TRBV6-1	CASRFSQGASYEQYF	TGTGCCAGTAGGTTCAGTCAGGGTGCGTCCTACGAGCAGTACTTC
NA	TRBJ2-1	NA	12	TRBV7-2	CASGAAYNEQFF	TGTGCCAGCGGGGCGGCCTACAATGAGCAGTTCTTC
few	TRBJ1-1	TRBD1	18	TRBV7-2	CASSPQGWDRGPNTEAFF	TGTGCCAGCAGCCCACAAGGGTGGGACAGGGGACCCAACACTGAAGCTTTCTTT
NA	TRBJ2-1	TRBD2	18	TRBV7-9	CASSWITKAGPSYNEQFF	TGTGCCAGCAGCTGGATAACTAAAGCGGGACCCTCCTACAATGAGCAGTTCTTC
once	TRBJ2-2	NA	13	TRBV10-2	CASRRQYTGELFF	TGCGCCAGCAGAAGACAGTACACCGGGGAGCTGTTTTTT
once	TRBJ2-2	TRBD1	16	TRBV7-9	CASSLEGQGNTGELFF	TGTGCCAGCAGCTTAGAGGGACAGGGGAACACCGGGGAGCTGTTTTTT
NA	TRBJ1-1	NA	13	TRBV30	CAWSVSGRTEAFF	TGTGCCTGGAGTGTATCAGGGCGGACTGAAGCTTTCTTT
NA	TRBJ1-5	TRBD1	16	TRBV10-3	CAISESGRGSNQPQHF	TGTGCCATCAGTGAGTCTGGCAGGGGGTCCAATCAGCCCCAGCATTTT
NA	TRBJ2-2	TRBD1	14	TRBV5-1	CASKGTENTGELFF	TGCGCCAGCAAAGGGACAGAGAACACCGGGGAGCTGTTTTTT
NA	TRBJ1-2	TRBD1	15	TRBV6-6	CASSYATGSIYGYTF	TGTGCCAGCAGTTACGCGACAGGGAGTATCTATGGCTACACCTTC
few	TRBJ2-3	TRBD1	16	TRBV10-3	CAISPRQGSMTDTQYF	TGTGCCATCAGTCCACGACAGGGTAGCATGACAGATACGCAGTATTTT